This T cell receptor (beta chain) was documented in a study of T cell responses to AZD1222 COVID-19 vaccine. Study-level results: Regions left unmutated in variants are reportedly the target of nearly half of spike-specific TCRs. Samples come after the peak T cell response, not at day 14.

The assay was immunoSEQ multiplex PCR, and TCRdb's table has in-frame clones only and misses some. The profile shows around 130,000 clones, more than 85% of them singletons. Concerning this clone itself: As yet, its antigen is unknown.

Per germline, CDR1 LGHDT and CDR2 YNNKEL (reference sequence). V was shortened by 2 bases and J by 0 bases, with 11 bases between the two germline ends. The CDR3 has 16 amino acids. The study pooled second doses at about 4 or about 12 weeks. The TCR originated in an adult who received the AZD1222 COVID-19 vaccine. The chain carries TRBV3-1 (or the pseudogene TRBV3-2) and TRBJ1-3; D may be TRBD1 (6 bases). The sample here was peripheral blood, taken 28 days after the second AZD1222 dose. The DNA of the CDR3 is TGTGCCAGCAGCCAAACAGGGAAACGCTCTGGAAACACCATATATTTT. Encoded protein: CASSQTGKRSGNTIYF.